This note documents a single T cell receptor beta chain sequence. Its antigen is not identified. Researchers tagged individual cDNA molecules with unique molecular identifiers. TCRdb reanalysed the 5' RACE reads using MiXCR and keeps one entry per CDR3 protein. This table holds about 60,000 distinct CDR3 sequences, about 9.3% found once. The sample originates from a study of early T cells in non-severe SARS-CoV-2 infection. The study, taken as a whole, reports: VDJdb-based annotation leaned toward anti-spike CD8 responses and missed private and CD4 specificities.

Germline V CDR1 and CDR2: GTSNPN, SVGIG (reference sequence). The CDR3 spans 14 residues. Trimming took off 3 bases at V and 1 base at J, with 12 bases between the two ends. The chain uses TRBV30 and TRBJ1-1; tentative D call: TRBD1 (6 bases). What was sequenced was whole blood. The source of this sequence is an adult who was a healthcare worker with PCR-confirmed SARS-CoV-2 infection or an uninfected control (not recorded which). CDR3 residues: CAWREDRRNTEAFF. In nucleotides, the CDR3 is TGTGCCTGGAGAGAGGACAGACGGAACACTGAAGCTTTCTTT.